This entry lists 26 T cell receptor beta chains sequenced from one sample in a study of T cells in Graves' hyperthyroidism and ophthalmopathy. Amplified TCR beta CDR3 regions came from RNA transcripts. The study used the HTBI primer set for a first-round RT-PCR of the TCR CDR3. A single record per CDR3 protein comes from TCRdb applying MiXCR to the multiplex PCR reads. Of 300,000 to 450,000 distinct CDR3 sequences listed, approximately 25% are singletons. The source material was blood. The receptors here all came from a man aged 50 or older with Graves' hyperthyroidism.

The genes are TRBV24-1 and TRBJ2-2; 7 bases are a match to TRBD1. J was trimmed by 4 bases and V by 4 bases; bases with no gene match: 8. The CDR3 is made up of 16 amino acids. Looked up from germline, CDR1 is KGHDR and CDR2 is SFDVKD. The DNA of the CDR3 is TGTGCCACCAGTGACTGGACAGGTTTCCCCACCGGGGAGCTGTTTTTT. The encoded protein is CATSDWTGFPTGELFF.

This clonotype was found many times. V usage is TRBV11-2 and J usage is TRBJ2-7; D unresolved. In germline, CDR1 is SGHAT, CDR2 FQNNGV. The CDR3 runs 13 residues. Trimming took 1 base from V and 4 from J, leaving 8 bases between them. The CDR3 spells CASSLGINYEQYF. The DNA of the CDR3 is TGTGCCAGCAGCTTAGGCATCAATTACGAGCAGTACTTC. Filled out from reference TRBV11-2 and TRBJ2-7, the complete variable domain reads EAGVAQSPRYKIIEKRQSVAFWCNPISGHATLYWYQQILGQGPKLLIQFQNNGVVDDSQLPKDRFSAERLKGVDSTLKIQPAKLEDSAVYLCASSLGINYEQYFGPGTRLTVT.

This clonotype was counted only a few times. The chain is built from TRBV11-2 and TRBJ2-2, with D tentatively TRBD1 (6 bases). CDR1 is SGHAT and CDR2 is FQNNGV in the germline V gene. V lost 4 bases and J 6 bases, leaving 12 bases between the germline ends. There are 14 residues in the CDR3. Written as DNA, the CDR3 is TGTGCCAGCAGCTCCAGACAGGATGCCGGGGAGCTGTTTTTT. Encoded protein: CASSSRQDAGELFF.

This sequence joins TRBV28 and TRBJ2-7, with unresolved D. Trimming removed 11 bases from V and 3 bases from J, with 14 bases in between. CDR1 MDHEN and CDR2 SYDVKM come from the germline V gene. The CDR3 is made up of 12 amino acids. The CDR3: CAGSLALYEQYF. The CDR3 DNA reads TGTGCCGGCTCCCTTGCTCTCTACGAGCAGTACTTC.

The chain combines TRBV3-1 with TRBJ1-5; possibly TRBD1 for D (6 bases). The CDR3 has 14 amino acids. The V end was cut by 2 bases, the J end by 7 bases, with 12 bases between. Germline loops: CDR1 LGHDT, CDR2 YNNKEL (reference sequence). The CDR3 protein is CASSQNTGTQPQHF. DNA of the CDR3: TGTGCCAGCAGCCAAAATACAGGGACGCAGCCCCAGCATTTT. Full variable domain (remainder filled in from reference TRBV3-1 and TRBJ1-5): DTAVSQTPKYLVTQMGNDKSIKCEQNLGHDTMYWYKQDSKKFLKIMFSYNNKELIINETVPNRFSPKSPDKAHLNLHINSLELGDSAVYFCASSQNTGTQPQHFGDGTRLSIL.

This clonotype was observed at least ten times. The rearrangement uses TRBV5-1 and TRBJ2-7; 10 positions match TRBD2. The junction had 2 bases not matched to a gene; V was cut back by 2 bases and J by 3 bases. Germline lookup yields CDR1 SGHRS and CDR2 YFSETQ. The CDR3 has 14 amino acids. The CDR3 nucleotides are TGCGCCAGCAGCTTCGGACTAGCGGTCTACGAGCAGTACTTC. This gives the protein CASSFGLAVYEQYF.

This chain joins TRBV29-1 and TRBJ1-3; 8 nucleotides agree with TRBD1. The trim removed 2 bases at V and 0 bases at J, leaving 3 bases unmatched. This CDR3 has 15 amino acids. The germline CDR1 and CDR2 sequences are SQVTM and ANQGSEA. CDR3 nucleotides: TGCAGCGTTGAACGGACAGGGAGCTCTGGAAACACCATATATTTT. Amino acids: CSVERTGSSGNTIYF.

This chain links TRBV6-1 with TRBJ2-1; D perhaps matches TRBD2 (5 bases). The V end was cut by 6 bases, the J end by 3 bases, with 24 bases between. This CDR3 spans 18 amino acids. CDR1 is MNHNS, CDR2 SASEGT, per germline. Here the CDR3 reads CASRTVSGDGSYYNEQFF. The CDR3, as DNA: TGTGCCAGCAGGACCGTGAGCGGAGATGGGTCATACTACAATGAGCAGTTCTTC.

This rearrangement joins TRBV6-1 to TRBJ1-6, with D maybe TRBD1 (6 bases). In germline, CDR1 is MNHNS, CDR2 SASEGT. V lost 6 bases, J lost 6 bases, and 21 bases lay in between. The CDR3 has 17 residues. CDR3 sequence (DNA): TGTGCCAGCAGCCGGGACACCACTCGAGGCGGTAATTCACCCCTCCACTTT. This encodes CASSRDTTRGGNSPLHF.

This clonotype was counted ten times or more. The chain uses TRBV28 and TRBJ2-3, with D unclear. The CDR3 sequence is 11 residues long. V lost 7 bases, J lost 3 bases, and 5 bases lay in between. Germline CDR1 reads MDHEN; CDR2 reads SYDVKM. In DNA, the CDR3 is TGTGCCAGCACATATACAGATACGCAGTATTTT. It encodes CASTYTDTQYF.

This clonotype has a count of ten or more. The rearrangement joins TRBV7-2 to TRBJ2-7; 9 nucleotides line up with TRBD2. Germline lookup yields CDR1 SGHTA and CDR2 FQGNSA. V lost 6 bases to trimming and J lost 3 bases; unmatched junction nucleotides: 9. This CDR3 comprises 15 residues. The CDR3 coding sequence is TGTGCCAGCAGTACTGGCGGGAGGGCCGTCTACGAGCAGTACTTC. Amino acids: CASSTGGRAVYEQYF.

This clonotype was counted only a few times. The chain is built from TRBV10-1 and TRBJ2-2; weak D call: TRBD1 (5 bases). The V end lost 3 bases, the J end lost 0 bases, and 5 bases lay between the germline ends. This CDR3 is 14 amino acids long. Germline loops: CDR1 WNHNN, CDR2 SYGVQD (reference sequence). The CDR3 loop reads CASSEGANTGELFF. The CDR3 DNA sequence: TGCGCCAGCAGTGAAGGGGCGAACACCGGGGAGCTGTTTTTT.

A few counts support this clonotype. The rearrangement links TRBV27 to TRBJ2-7, with D unclear. The CDR3 is made up of 17 amino acids. Germline CDR1 and CDR2: MNHEY and SMNVEV (reference sequence). The V end was cut by 11 bases, the J end by 6 bases, with 32 bases between. In nucleotides, the CDR3 is TGTGCCCCCGTTGGATCCTCGGGCGGCAGAGGTCGAGGCGAGCAGTACTTC. Its translation is CAPVGSSGGRGRGEQYF.

A few counts support this clonotype. The chain couples TRBV5-1 to TRBJ2-1; tentatively, D is TRBD1 or TRBD2 (6 bases each). This CDR3 comprises 16 residues. The V end was cut by 0 bases, the J end by 10 bases, with 20 bases between. Germline values: CDR1 SGHRS, CDR2 YFSETQ. In DNA form, the CDR3 reads TGCGCCAGCAGCTTGGGGGGGGCGGCAGCGGGCGACGAGCAGTTCTTC. Translation: CASSLGGAAAGDEQFF.

This clonotype was detected a few times. Here the CDR3 DNA reads TGTGCCAGCAGTGATTCAGGGGCTCGGAGTAATTCACCCCTCCACTTT. Protein: CASSDSGARSNSPLHF. V usage is TRBV6-1 and J usage is TRBJ1-6; a possible D gene is TRBD1 (6 bases). CDR1 MNHNS and CDR2 SASEGT come from the germline V gene. The CDR3 runs 16 residues. V shed 3 bases and J shed 6 bases, with 15 bases lying between them.

This sequence joins TRBV24-1 and TRBJ2-1; 10 bases agree with TRBD2. CDR1 and CDR2 (germline): KGHDR, SFDVKD. The V gene end was trimmed by 0 bases and the J gene end by 10 bases; junction bases not matched to a gene: 5. The CDR3 loop spans 15 amino acids. In DNA form, the CDR3 reads TGTGCCACCAGTGATTTGCGCCTAGCGGGAGACGAGCAGTTCTTC. Amino acid sequence: CATSDLRLAGDEQFF.

This clonotype showed up just a few times. The chain links TRBV5-6 to TRBJ2-1; D is undetermined. This CDR3 is 14 amino acids long. The germline CDR1 and CDR2 sequences are SGHDT and YYEEEE. Trimming removed 1 base from V and 10 bases from J, with 15 bases in between. The CDR3 spells CASSLSRVYEEQFF. As DNA, the CDR3 is TGTGCCAGCAGCTTGAGTAGGGTTTATGAGGAGCAGTTCTTC. The whole variable domain, remainder taken from reference TRBV5-6 and TRBJ2-1, is DAGVTQSPTHLIKTRGQQVTLRCSPKSGHDTVSWYQQALGQGPQFIFQYYEEEERQRGNFPDRFSGHQFPNYSSELNVNALLLGDSALYLCASSLSRVYEEQFFGPGTRLTVL.

V and J are TRBV24-1 and TRBJ1-2; the D is unclear. The V end was cut by 4 bases, the J end by 4 bases, with 18 bases between. The germline CDR1 and CDR2 sequences are KGHDR and SFDVKD. The CDR3 is 16 residues long. Here the CDR3 DNA reads TGTGCCACCAGTGACTTAGACAAGGACGGACGCTATGGCTACACCTTC. This encodes CATSDLDKDGRYGYTF.

The table lists this clonotype with many counts. This rearrangement joins TRBV12-3 or TRBV12-4 to TRBJ1-1; the D is unclear. The length of the CDR3 is 13 residues. Trimming cost V 3 bases and J 4 bases, with 9 bases left between them. In DNA, the CDR3 is TGTGCCAGCAGTTTTCGTGTGGGCACTGAAGCTTTCTTT. Translated: CASSFRVGTEAFF.

This clonotype came up once. This rearrangement joins TRBV10-3 to TRBJ1-1, with 7 positions matching TRBD1. Per the germline V gene, CDR1 is ENHRY and CDR2 is SYGVKD. With V trimmed by 4 bases and J by 5 bases, 4 bases remained unmatched. CDR3 size: 13 residues. CDR3 bases: TGTGCCATCAGTGGGCAACAGGGGACTGAAGCTTTCTTT. Translating it yields CAISGQQGTEAFF.

This clonotype was picked up a small number of times. The V call is TRBV20-1, the J call TRBJ2-2; 7 bases map to TRBD2. The CDR3 runs 15 residues. Per germline, CDR1 DFQATT and CDR2 SNEGSKA (reference sequence). The V and J ends lost 1 base and 8 bases, in that order; junction bases with no gene match: 10. CDR3 sequence: CSARVLAGATGELFF. In DNA, the CDR3 is TGCAGTGCTAGAGTTTTGGCGGGAGCAACTGGGGAGCTGTTTTTT.

This clonotype has more than one count but fewer than ten. The V call is TRBV2, the J call TRBJ2-2; D tentatively fits TRBD1 or TRBD2 (6 bases each). CDR3 length equals 14 residues. Between the trimmed V and J ends, which lost 5 bases and 5 bases, there was a span of 12 bases. Germline lookup yields CDR1 SNHLY and CDR2 FYNNEI. For the CDR3, the DNA is TGTGCCAGCAGTAAGGGGGGATATACCGGGGAGCTGTTTTTT. This sequence encodes CASSKGGYTGELFF.

This clonotype was found many times. The chain combines TRBV3-1 with TRBJ2-5; a possible D gene is TRBD1 (6 bases). Germline lookup yields CDR1 LGHDT and CDR2 YNNKEL (reference sequence). The V end was cut by 0 bases, the J end by 2 bases, with 13 bases between. The CDR3 is made up of 16 amino acids. The CDR3: CASSQDSAGAQETQYF. CDR3 in DNA: TGTGCCAGCAGCCAAGACAGCGCAGGGGCACAAGAGACCCAGTACTTC.

This clonotype was observed a handful of times. This rearrangement joins TRBV15 to TRBJ1-6; perhaps TRBD1 as D (6 bases). Germline-derived CDR1 and CDR2 are LNHNV and YYDKDF (reference sequence). Trimming pared 0 bases from V and 6 bases from J, leaving 9 bases between. CDR3 length: 15 amino acids. The chain's CDR3 is CATSRDRTANSPLHF. The CDR3 bases are TGTGCCACCAGCAGAGATAGGACAGCTAATTCACCCCTCCACTTT.

The DNA of the CDR3 is TGTGCCACCAGTGCTAGCGGGAGGGCCGATGAGCAGTTCTTC. It yields the protein CATSASGRADEQFF. The chain couples TRBV24-1 to TRBJ2-1, with TRBD2 identical over 12 bases. Trimming took 5 bases from V and 8 from J; bases not matched to a gene: 3. The CDR3 is 14 residues long. The germline V gene has CDR1 KGHDR and CDR2 SFDVKD.

This clonotype was picked up many times. The rearrangement uses TRBV7-2 and TRBJ2-4; D is ambiguous. Germline loops: CDR1 SGHTA, CDR2 FQGNSA. V shed 0 bases and J shed 3 bases, with 6 bases lying between them. The CDR3 has 14 residues. The CDR3 DNA reads as TGTGCCAGCAGCTTAGCAGGTCACAAAAACATTCAGTACTTC. Encoded protein: CASSLAGHKNIQYF.